This T cell receptor (beta chain) was identified in a study of T cell repertoires in ileal Crohn's disease. Germline V lookup: CDR1 SGHRS, CDR2 YFSETQ. J lost 4 bases, V lost 3 bases, and 8 bases had no gene match. This CDR3 has 16 amino acids. The protocol was immunoSEQ multiplex PCR, while the TCRdb copy is restricted to in-frame clones and leaves out a portion. The sample consists of approximately 11,000 clones, around 78% of them appearing once. The source of this sequence is an adult with Crohn's disease. The rearrangement joins TRBV5-1 to TRBJ1-3, with 9 nucleotides matching TRBD1. Material for sequencing was ileal tissue. The CDR3 DNA reads as TGCGCCAGCAGCTACGAACAGGGGGCGAGGGGAAACACCATATATTTT. Amino acids: CASSYEQGARGNTIYF.